Each of the 13 T cell receptor beta chains below was sequenced from the same sample in a study of T cells in Graves' hyperthyroidism and ophthalmopathy. There were TCR beta CDR3 regions amplified from RNA transcripts. With the HTBI primer set, the TCR CDR3 went through a first round of RT-PCR. TCRdb reprocessed the multiplex PCR reads via MiXCR and lists one record per CDR3 protein. Of some 600,000 distinct CDR3 sequences listed, about 43% were seen once; the top ten hold 8.2%. Sequencing was done on a sample of peripheral blood or thyroid tissue (not recorded which). The receptor source for this set is a woman under 30 with Graves' hyperthyroidism.

CDR3 DNA: TGTGCCTGGAGTGTCACTGCCCGCCAGCCCCAGCATTTT. Its translation: CAWSVTARQPQHF. The V call is TRBV14, the J call TRBJ1-5; D remains ambiguous. The CDR3 has 13 residues. Germline V lookup: CDR1 SGHDN, CDR2 FVKESK. V was pared by 11 bases and J by 7 bases, with 18 bases between.

This chain links TRBV29-1 with TRBJ2-7; D remains ambiguous. Trimming removed 0 bases from V and 4 bases from J, with 4 bases in between. The CDR3 covers 11 residues. Germline V gene data show CDR1 as SQVTM and CDR2 as ANQGSEA. The CDR3 sequence: CSVEEGYEQYF. The DNA of the CDR3 is TGCAGCGTTGAAGAGGGGTACGAGCAGTACTTC.

CDR3 nucleotides: TGTGCCAGCAGTCCCCAGACAGGTTACAATCAGCCCCAGCATTTT. Its protein product is CASSPQTGYNQPQHF. This chain uses TRBV2 with TRBJ1-5; possibly TRBD1 for D (6 bases). Trimming pared 5 bases from V and 3 bases from J, leaving 14 bases between. The germline V gene encodes CDR1 SNHLY and CDR2 FYNNEI. This CDR3 comprises 15 residues.

As for this clonotype: A much larger clone is a single base away; this may be a read error. This chain joins TRBV7-9 and TRBJ2-7; D remains unclear. Germline-derived CDR1 and CDR2 are SEHNR and FQNEAQ (reference sequence). The CDR3 consists of 12 residues. CDR3 sequence (DNA): TGTGCCACTTCGGGTCCCTCCTACGAGCAGTGCTTC. This translates into CATSGPSYEQCF.

The chain employs TRBV7-3 and TRBJ1-5; maybe TRBD1 (5 bases). In germline, CDR1 is SGHTA, CDR2 FQGTGA. Trimming took 5 bases from V and 0 from J, leaving 11 bases between them. CDR3 size: 15 residues. CDR3 sequence: CASSQGVNSNQPQHF. The CDR3 region has the DNA TGTGCCAGCAGCCAAGGGGTCAATAGCAATCAGCCCCAGCATTTT.

A note on this clonotype: A much larger clone lies one base from this, so it may be a read error. This chain joins TRBV7-8 and TRBJ2-7; D possibly corresponds to TRBD2 (6 bases). CDR1 and CDR2 (germline): SGHVS, FQNEAQ. V shed 2 bases and J shed 2 bases, with 13 bases lying between them. CDR3 length equals 15 residues. CDR3 in amino acids: CASSLKAGGTYEQYF. The CDR3, as DNA: TGTGCCAGCAGCTTAAAGGCTGGCGGGACCTACGAGCAGTACTTC.

This clonotype appeared a few times. This chain uses TRBV29-1 with TRBJ2-5; D unresolved. From germline, CDR1 is SQVTM and CDR2 ANQGSEA. Trimming removed 1 base from V and 4 bases from J, with 4 bases in between. This CDR3 is built from 11 residues. The CDR3 sequence: CSVEGGETQYF. The CDR3 bases are TGCAGCGTTGAAGGGGGAGAGACCCAGTACTTC.

Concerning this clonotype: This is likely a read error, given that the CDR3 carries no conserved phenylalanine or tryptophan at its end. V is TRBV14 and J is TRBJ1-1; TRBD1 matches at 8 bases. Germline CDR1 is SGHDN and CDR2 is FVKESK. This CDR3 is 15 amino acids long. The CDR3: CASSWGDRLNTEAFL. CDR3 sequence (DNA): TGCGCCAGCAGCTGGGGGGACAGGCTGAACACTGAAGCTTTCCTT.

The chain joins TRBV12-3 or TRBV12-4 to TRBJ2-6, with a possible D match to TRBD2 (5 bases). The V end was cut by 4 bases, the J end by 0 bases, with 10 bases between. The CDR3 consists of 16 residues. For the CDR3, the DNA is TGTGCCAGCAGTTGGTGGGAGAGCTCTGGGGCCAACGTCCTGACTTTC. This translates into CASSWWESSGANVLTF.

This clonotype was detected many times. This chain connects TRBV29-1 to TRBJ1-5; possibly TRBD1 for D (5 bases). The CDR3 length is 13 residues. Germline CDR1 is SQVTM and CDR2 is ANQGSEA. Trimming shortened V by 6 bases and J by 4 bases, and 13 bases separated the two germline ends. CDR3 sequence reads: CSVGLGSNQPQHF. DNA for the CDR3: TGCAGCGTGGGGCTCGGTTCGAATCAGCCCCAGCATTTT.

This clonotype was seen more than once but under ten times. The junction differs from germline at one of its ends, possibly a read error. The chain recombines TRBV10-3 with TRBJ2-7; 10 bases are a match to TRBD2. Germline V lookup: CDR1 ENHRY, CDR2 SYGVKD. The CDR3 covers 14 residues. The CDR3 protein is CASSEASGSNEQYF. CDR3 DNA: TGTGCCAGCAGTGAGGCTAGCGGGAGTAACGAGCAGTACTTC.

The table lists this clonotype with many counts. The V gene is TRBV2, the J gene TRBJ2-7; TRBD1 aligns across 8 bases. The germline V gene has CDR1 SNHLY and CDR2 FYNNEI. The CDR3 has 14 amino acids. V was pared by 4 bases and J by 5 bases, with 7 bases of the junction left unmatched. CDR3 nucleotide sequence: TGTGCCAGCAGTGCCTACAACAGGGGGGACGAGCAGTACTTC. Amino acids: CASSAYNRGDEQYF.

This clonotype was seen many times. In nucleotides, the CDR3 is TGTGCCAGCGGGGTCGGGGAGCTGTTTTTT. Translating gives CASGVGELFF. V usage is TRBV7-9 and J usage is TRBJ2-2; no firm D call. The CDR3 length is 10 residues. Trimming cost V 8 bases and J 7 bases, with 5 bases left between them. CDR1 and CDR2 from the germline V gene are SEHNR and FQNEAQ (reference sequence).